This TCR beta chain derives from a study of CXCR3-negative and CXCR3-positive naive CD8 T cells. Notes on the study in general: A higher hydrophobicity marked the TRB CDR3s of CXCR3-positive naive cells versus CXCR3-negative naive cells.

There are 12 residues in the CDR3. CDR1 is SGHAT, CDR2 FQNNGV, per germline. The libraries of TRB cDNA were prepared using 5' RACE with UMI labels. TCRdb re-called the 5' RACE reads, yielding one record per CDR3 amino acid sequence without DNA. The sample yields about 63,000 distinct CDR3 sequences, of which the top ten take up around 4.9%. With respect to this clonotype: Its target is not known.

The origin of this receptor is a human donor in good health. Some clones in this sample may be carry-over from other donors' samples. Material for sequencing was naive CXCR3+ CD8+ T cells from blood. Subset reported: CD45RO-CCR7+CD27+CD95- naive CD8+ T cells expressing CXCR3 (TNR3+). The V gene is TRBV11-2, the J gene TRBJ1-1; absent DNA, TCRdb's TRBD1 call cannot be checked. The CDR3 sequence: CATWDLGAEAFF.